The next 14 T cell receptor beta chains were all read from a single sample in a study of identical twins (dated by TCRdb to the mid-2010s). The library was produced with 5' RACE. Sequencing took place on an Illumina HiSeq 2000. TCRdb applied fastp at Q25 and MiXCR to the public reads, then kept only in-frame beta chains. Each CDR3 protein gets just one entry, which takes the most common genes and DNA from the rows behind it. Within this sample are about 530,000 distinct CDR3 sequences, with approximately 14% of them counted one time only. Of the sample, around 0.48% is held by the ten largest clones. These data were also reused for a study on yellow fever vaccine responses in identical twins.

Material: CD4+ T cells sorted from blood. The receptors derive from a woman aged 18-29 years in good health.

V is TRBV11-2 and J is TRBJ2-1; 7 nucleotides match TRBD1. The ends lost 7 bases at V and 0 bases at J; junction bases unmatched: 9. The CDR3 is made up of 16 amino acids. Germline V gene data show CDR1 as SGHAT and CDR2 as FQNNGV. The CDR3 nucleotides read TGTGCCAGCAACCCTTCGACAGGGAGCTCCTACAATGAGCAGTTCTTC. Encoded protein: CASNPSTGSSYNEQFF.

The CDR3 coding sequence is TGTGCCACCAGTGATGCGGGGAGGGGTAACAATGAGCAGTTCTTC. Its translation: CATSDAGRGNNEQFF. The rearrangement uses TRBV24-1 and TRBJ2-1; 7 bases map to TRBD2. V trimming: 3 bases; J trimming: 5 bases; junction bases outside the gene matches: 6. The length of the CDR3 is 15 residues. Germline lookup yields CDR1 KGHDR and CDR2 SFDVKD.

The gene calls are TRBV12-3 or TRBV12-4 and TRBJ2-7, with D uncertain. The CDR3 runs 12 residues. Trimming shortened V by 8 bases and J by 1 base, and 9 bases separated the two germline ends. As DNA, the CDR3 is TGTGCCAGCGGGCCCCTTTCCTACGAGCAGTACTTC. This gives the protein CASGPLSYEQYF.

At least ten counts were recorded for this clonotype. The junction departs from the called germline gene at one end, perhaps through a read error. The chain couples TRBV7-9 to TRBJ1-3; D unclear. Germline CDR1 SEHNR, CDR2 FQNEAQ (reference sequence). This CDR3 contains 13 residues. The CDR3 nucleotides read TGTGCCAGCAGTTTAGTGGGGGGAAACACCATATATTTT. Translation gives CASSLVGGNTIYF.

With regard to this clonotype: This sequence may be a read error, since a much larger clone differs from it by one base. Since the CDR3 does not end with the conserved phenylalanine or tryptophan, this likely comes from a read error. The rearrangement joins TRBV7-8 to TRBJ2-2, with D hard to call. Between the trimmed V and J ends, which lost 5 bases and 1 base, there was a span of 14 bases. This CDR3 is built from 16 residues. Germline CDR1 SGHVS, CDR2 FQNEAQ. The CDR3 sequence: CASSASRTVNTGELFS. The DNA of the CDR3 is TGTGCCAGCAGCGCCTCACGAACAGTGAACACCGGGGAGCTGTTTTCT.

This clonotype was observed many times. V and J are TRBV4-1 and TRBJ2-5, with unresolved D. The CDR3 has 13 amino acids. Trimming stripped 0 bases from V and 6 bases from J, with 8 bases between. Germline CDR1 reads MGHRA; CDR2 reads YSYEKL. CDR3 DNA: TGCGCCAGCAGCCAAGATAGGTGGAAGACCCAGTACTTC. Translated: CASSQDRWKTQYF.

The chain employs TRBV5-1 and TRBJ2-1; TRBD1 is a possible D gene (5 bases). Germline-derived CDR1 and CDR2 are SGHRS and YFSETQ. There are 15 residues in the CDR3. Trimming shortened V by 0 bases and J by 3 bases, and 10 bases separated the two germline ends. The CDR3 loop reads CASSLAPGNYNEQFF. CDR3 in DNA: TGCGCCAGCAGCTTGGCCCCAGGGAACTACAATGAGCAGTTCTTC.

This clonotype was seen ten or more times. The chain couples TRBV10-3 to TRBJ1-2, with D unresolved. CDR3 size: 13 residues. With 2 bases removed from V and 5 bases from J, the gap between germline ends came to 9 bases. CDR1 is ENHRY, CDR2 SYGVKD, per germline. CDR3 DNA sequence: TGTGCCATCAGTGAGCCCAGCGGTTATGGCTACACCTTC. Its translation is CAISEPSGYGYTF.

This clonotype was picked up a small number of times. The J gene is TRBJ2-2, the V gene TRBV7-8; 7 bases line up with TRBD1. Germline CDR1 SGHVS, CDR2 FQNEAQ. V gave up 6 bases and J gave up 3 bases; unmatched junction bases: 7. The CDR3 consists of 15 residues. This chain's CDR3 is CASRSGRGYTGELFF. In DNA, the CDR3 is TGTGCCAGCAGGTCGGGCAGGGGGTACACCGGGGAGCTGTTTTTT.

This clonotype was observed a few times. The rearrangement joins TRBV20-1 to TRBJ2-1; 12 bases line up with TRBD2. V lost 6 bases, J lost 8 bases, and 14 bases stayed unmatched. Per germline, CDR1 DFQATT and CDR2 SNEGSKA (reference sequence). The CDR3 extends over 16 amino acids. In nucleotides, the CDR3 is TGCAGTGCCCCTGTGGCTAGCGGGAGGGCCAGCGATGAGCAGTTCTTC. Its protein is CSAPVASGRASDEQFF.

The CDR3 spells CASSLSWTGTQYF. CDR3 coding DNA: TGTGCCAGCAGCTTATCGTGGACGGGTACCCAGTACTTC. The chain joins TRBV7-6 to TRBJ2-5; D call uncertain. The V end lost 2 bases, the J end lost 8 bases, and 12 bases lay between the germline ends. The germline V gene has CDR1 SGHVS and CDR2 FNYEAQ. This CDR3 region has 13 residues.

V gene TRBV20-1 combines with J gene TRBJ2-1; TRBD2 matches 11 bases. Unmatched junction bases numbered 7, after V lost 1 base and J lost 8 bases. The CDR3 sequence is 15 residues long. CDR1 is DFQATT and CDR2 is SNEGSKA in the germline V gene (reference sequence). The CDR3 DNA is TGCAGTGCTAGAGTCACTAGCGGGGGAAAGGATGAGCAGTTCTTC. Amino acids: CSARVTSGGKDEQFF.

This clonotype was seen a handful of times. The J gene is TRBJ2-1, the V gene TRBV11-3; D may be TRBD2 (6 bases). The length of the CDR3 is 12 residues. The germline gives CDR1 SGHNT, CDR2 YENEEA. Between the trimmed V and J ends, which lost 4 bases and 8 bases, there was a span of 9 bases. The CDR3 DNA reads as TGTGCCAGCAGCTCAGGACTACATGAGCAGTTCTTC. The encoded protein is CASSSGLHEQFF.

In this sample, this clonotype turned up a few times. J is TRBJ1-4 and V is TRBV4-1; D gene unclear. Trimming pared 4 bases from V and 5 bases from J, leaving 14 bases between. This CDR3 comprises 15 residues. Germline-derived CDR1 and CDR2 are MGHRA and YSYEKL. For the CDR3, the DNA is TGCGCCAGCAGCCTCGGGGTCTCGTTAAATGAAAAACTGTTTTTT. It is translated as CASSLGVSLNEKLFF.